Listed here are 20 T cell receptor beta chains from one sample, sequenced in a study of T-cell reconstitution after alpha-beta-depleted transplantation in children. Molecular barcoding with unique molecular identifiers was used for the TCRbeta library. TCRdb independently ran MiXCR on the PCR reads; one entry per CDR3 protein. The repertoire holds just over 950,000 distinct CDR3 sequences, under 30% seen once, with around 30% in the top ten. Material: PBMCs, mostly from graft donor cells, obtained 360 days after TCRalphabeta/CD19-depleted stem cell transplant. The receptor set was obtained from a boy in the first two years of life who had a stem cell transplant for SCID, so the T cells may come from the graft donor.

V is TRBV7-2 and J is TRBJ1-3; D possibly corresponds to TRBD1 (5 bases). CDR1 is SGHTA, CDR2 FQGNSA, per germline. The CDR3 is 15 residues long. Trimming shortened V by 4 bases and J by 0 bases, and 10 bases separated the two germline ends. The CDR3 DNA is TGTGCCAGCAGCTCCGACAGCATCTCTGGAAACACCATATATTTT. Encoded protein: CASSSDSISGNTIYF. Drawing the rest from reference TRBV7-2 and TRBJ1-3, the complete variable domain is GAGVSQSPSNKVTEKGKDVELRCDPISGHTALYWYRQSLGQGLEFLIYFQGNSAPDKSGLPSDRFSAERTGGSVSTLTIQRTQQEDSAVYLCASSSDSISGNTIYFGEGSWLTVV.

J is TRBJ2-3 and V is TRBV11-1; D might be TRBD2 (6 bases). The V and J ends lost 1 base and 2 bases respectively, with 25 bases between them. CDR1 and CDR2 (germline): SGHAT, FQDESV (reference sequence). This CDR3 has 20 residues. DNA for the CDR3: TGTGCCAGCAGCTTAGTCGGCGGGGTTTTGCCCGGGCATGACACAGATACGCAGTATTTT. Translation gives CASSLVGGVLPGHDTDTQYF.

This chain joins TRBV5-1 and TRBJ2-2; 7 bases are a match to TRBD1. From germline, CDR1 is SGHRS and CDR2 YFSETQ. This CDR3 is 15 amino acids long. J gave up 0 bases and V 6 bases, and 5 bases lay outside the gene matches. This chain's CDR3 is CASMVGGANTGELFF. DNA for the CDR3: TGCGCCAGCATGGTAGGGGGCGCGAACACCGGGGAGCTGTTTTTT.

The chain employs TRBV10-2 and TRBJ2-7, with TRBD1 identical over 8 bases. The CDR3 loop spans 13 amino acids. Looked up from germline, CDR1 is WSHSY and CDR2 is SAAADI. V trimming: 4 bases; J trimming: 5 bases; junction bases outside the gene matches: 4. CDR3 region: CASSGEDRDEQYF. The CDR3 nucleotides are TGCGCCAGCAGTGGAGAGGACAGGGACGAGCAGTACTTC.

This clonotype was seen repeatedly, ten times or more. The rearrangement uses TRBV5-1 and TRBJ2-4; 10 bases are shared with TRBD1. Germline loops: CDR1 SGHRS, CDR2 YFSETQ. This CDR3 is 14 amino acids long. Unmatched junction bases numbered 7, after V lost 4 bases and J lost 9 bases. CDR3 nucleotides: TGCGCCAGCAGCCCCGGACAGGGGGTGGGCATTCAGTACTTC. Translating it yields CASSPGQGVGIQYF.

This clonotype was detected only a few times. The rearrangement uses TRBV28 and TRBJ2-1; 10 bases agree with TRBD2. Germline trimming cut 5 bases from V and 0 bases from J; bases unmatched to any gene: 7. Germline CDR1 is MDHEN and CDR2 is SYDVKM. The CDR3 spans 17 residues. The DNA of the CDR3 is TGTGCCAGCAGTCCGAGCGGGGGGGTATACTCCTACAATGAGCAGTTCTTC. As protein: CASSPSGGVYSYNEQFF.

This clonotype has just a few counts. Written as DNA, the CDR3 is TGTGCCAGCAGCACCTGGGGACAGGCCACTTATGAAAAACTGTTTTTT. Its protein is CASSTWGQATYEKLFF. The chain is built from TRBV9 and TRBJ1-4; 8 bases are a match to TRBD1. Trimming took 4 bases from V and 6 from J; bases not matched to a gene: 11. This CDR3 spans 16 amino acids. Germline-derived CDR1 and CDR2 are SGDLS and YYNGEE.

The chain carries TRBV20-1 and TRBJ2-7; D gene unclear. V lost 4 bases, J lost 3 bases, and 10 bases lay in between. The V gene's germline CDR1 is DFQATT and CDR2 SNEGSKA (reference sequence). The CDR3 is 12 amino acids. The DNA of the CDR3 is TGCAGTGCTAAGGGATTTTACTACGAGCAGTACTTC. It translates to CSAKGFYYEQYF.

This chain joins TRBV2 and TRBJ2-5; 8 positions agree with TRBD1. Trimming at V came to 5 bases and at J to 5 bases, leaving 13 bases not matched to a gene. The germline gives CDR1 SNHLY, CDR2 FYNNEI. The CDR3 consists of 16 residues. The CDR3 here is CASSFDRGSLGETQYF. The CDR3 coding sequence is TGTGCCAGCAGTTTCGACAGGGGATCTTTGGGGGAGACCCAGTACTTC.

V is TRBV12-3 or TRBV12-4 and J is TRBJ2-1; 7 nucleotides line up with TRBD1. Trimming cost V 10 bases and J 1 base; bases outside gene matches: 10. CDR3 size: 15 residues. The CDR3 spells CATLWGQLSYNEQFF. As DNA, the CDR3 is TGTGCCACTTTATGGGGACAGCTGTCCTACAATGAGCAGTTCTTC.

J is TRBJ2-7 and V is TRBV5-1, with a tentative D call TRBD2 (7 bases). The CDR3 is 14 residues long. The germline V gene encodes CDR1 SGHRS and CDR2 YFSETQ. V was shortened by 0 bases and J by 5 bases, with 12 bases between the two germline ends. In nucleotides, the CDR3 is TGCGCCAGCAGCTTGGTGGGGGGGCAAGACGAGCAGTACTTC. Residues: CASSLVGGQDEQYF.

This clonotype was recorded a few times. This rearrangement joins TRBV6-5 to TRBJ2-1, with 9 nucleotides matching TRBD1. V was pared by 9 bases and J by 10 bases, with 7 bases of the junction left unmatched. CDR3 length equals 12 residues. Germline assignment: CDR1 MNHEY and CDR2 SVGAGI. The CDR3 loop is CASFRGTGEQFF. In DNA form, the CDR3 reads TGTGCCAGTTTTCGCGGGACAGGGGAGCAGTTCTTC.

This clonotype has a handful of counts. V usage is TRBV12-5 and J usage is TRBJ2-1, with D perhaps matching TRBD1 or TRBD2 (5 bases each). V lost 2 bases and J lost 6, with 14 bases in between. The CDR3 sequence is 15 residues long. Per germline, CDR1 LGHNT and CDR2 FRNRAP. CDR3 sequence reads: CASGLNGAPPNEQFF. The CDR3 nucleotides are TGTGCTAGTGGTTTGAACGGGGCCCCTCCCAATGAGCAGTTCTTC.

The chain links TRBV27 to TRBJ2-7, with D perhaps matching TRBD1 or TRBD2 (5 bases each). Germline CDR1 is MNHEY and CDR2 is SMNVEV (reference sequence). Between the trimmed V and J ends, which lost 4 bases and 2 bases, there was a span of 21 bases. The CDR3 is 17 residues long. CDR3 residues: CASSSRGAVGRAYEQYF. CDR3 in DNA: TGTGCCAGCAGTTCTAGGGGAGCAGTAGGAAGGGCCTACGAGCAGTACTTC.

This chain uses TRBV5-1 with TRBJ2-5; TRBD2 matches at 9 bases. The germline V gene has CDR1 SGHRS and CDR2 YFSETQ. This CDR3 has 16 amino acids. J lost 5 bases, V lost 2 bases, and 10 bases had no gene match. The DNA of the CDR3 is TGCGCCAGCAGCTTTGGACTAGCGCTTGGGCGGGAGACCCAGTACTTC. It translates to CASSFGLALGRETQYF. Using reference TRBV5-1 and TRBJ2-5 for the parts outside the CDR3, the full variable domain is KAGVTQTPRYLIKTRGQQVTLSCSPISGHRSVSWYQQTPGQGLQFLFEYFSETQRNKGNFPGRFSGRQFSNSRSEMNVSTLELGDSALYLCASSFGLALGRETQYFGPGTRLLVL.

This clonotype was seen a handful of times. The V gene is TRBV6-5, the J gene TRBJ2-2; D gene unclear. CDR3 length equals 16 residues. The germline V gene has CDR1 MNHEY and CDR2 SVGAGI. The V gene lost 7 bases and the J gene lost 4 bases, with 19 bases spanning the gap. The CDR3 here is CASIYKTPRSTGELFF. CDR3 nucleotide sequence: TGTGCCAGCATTTATAAGACACCCCGGTCCACCGGGGAGCTGTTTTTT.

The chain employs TRBV2 and TRBJ2-1, with TRBD2 identical over 12 bases. Germline V gives CDR1 SNHLY, CDR2 FYNNEI. The CDR3 has 16 amino acids. The junction had 7 bases not matched to a gene; V was cut back by 2 bases and J by 8 bases. The CDR3 DNA follows: TGTGCCAGCAGTGAAAAGCTAGCGGGGGGGCCGGATGAGCAGTTCTTC. This codes for CASSEKLAGGPDEQFF.

The V and J genes are TRBV12-3 or TRBV12-4 and TRBJ2-1; D call uncertain. The CDR3 contains 15 residues. Trimming shortened V by 1 base and J by 8 bases, and 15 bases separated the two germline ends. CDR3 sequence (DNA): TGTGCCAGCAGTTTAGGACTCCCCTTGCTCGATGAGCAGTTCTTC. It translates to CASSLGLPLLDEQFF.

This clonotype has just a few counts. The chain has TRBV4-2 and TRBJ1-2; D perhaps matches TRBD1 (5 bases). CDR3 length equals 14 residues. Per the germline V gene, CDR1 is LGHNA and CDR2 is YNFKEQ. V lost 3 bases and J lost 14, with 22 bases in between. The CDR3: CASSQALGDRGETF. CDR3 coding DNA: TGTGCCAGCAGCCAGGCACTGGGGGACCGCGGGGAGACCTTC.

The chain uses TRBV5-1 and TRBJ2-3; D unclear. The CDR3 is made up of 14 amino acids. Germline V gene lookup returns CDR1 SGHRS and CDR2 YFSETQ. Trimming cost V 5 bases and J 0 bases, with 10 bases left between them. The CDR3 nucleotides are TGCGCCAGCAGTCGGGCCCGTAGCACAGATACGCAGTATTTT. Translating gives CASSRARSTDTQYF.